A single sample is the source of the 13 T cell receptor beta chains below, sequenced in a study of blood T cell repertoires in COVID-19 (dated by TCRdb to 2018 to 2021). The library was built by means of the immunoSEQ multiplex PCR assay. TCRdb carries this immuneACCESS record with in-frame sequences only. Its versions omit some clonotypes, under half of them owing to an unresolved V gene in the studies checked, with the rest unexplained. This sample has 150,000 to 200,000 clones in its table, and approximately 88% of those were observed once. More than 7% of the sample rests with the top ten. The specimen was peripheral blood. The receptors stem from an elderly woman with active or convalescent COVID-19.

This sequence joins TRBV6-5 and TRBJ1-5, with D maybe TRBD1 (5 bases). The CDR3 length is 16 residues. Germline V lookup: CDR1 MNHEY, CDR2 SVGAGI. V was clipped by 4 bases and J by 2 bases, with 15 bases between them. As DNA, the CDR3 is TGTGCCAGCAGTTCAGCGGGGGGGGTTGGCAATCAGCCCCAGCATTTT. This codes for CASSSAGGVGNQPQHF.

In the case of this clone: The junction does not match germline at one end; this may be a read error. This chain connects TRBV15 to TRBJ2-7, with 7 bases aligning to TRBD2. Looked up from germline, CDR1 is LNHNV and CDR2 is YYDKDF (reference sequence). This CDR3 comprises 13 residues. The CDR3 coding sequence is TGTGCCACCAGCACCTCCTCAGGGAGGGGTAGGAACTTC. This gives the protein CATSTSSGRGRNF.

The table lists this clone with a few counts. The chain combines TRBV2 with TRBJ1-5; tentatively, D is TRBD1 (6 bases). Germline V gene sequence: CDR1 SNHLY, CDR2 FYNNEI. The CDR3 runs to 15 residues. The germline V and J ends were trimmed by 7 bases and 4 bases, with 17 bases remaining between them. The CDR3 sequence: CASKGGRTANQPQHF. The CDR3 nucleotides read TGTGCCAGCAAGGGGGGGAGGACCGCAAATCAGCCCCAGCATTTT.

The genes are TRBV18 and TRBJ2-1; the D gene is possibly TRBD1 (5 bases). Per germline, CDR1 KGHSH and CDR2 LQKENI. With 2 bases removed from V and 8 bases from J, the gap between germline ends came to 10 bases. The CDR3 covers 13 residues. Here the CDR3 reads CASSPNRFHEQFF. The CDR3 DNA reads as TGTGCCAGCTCACCAAACAGGTTCCATGAGCAGTTCTTC.

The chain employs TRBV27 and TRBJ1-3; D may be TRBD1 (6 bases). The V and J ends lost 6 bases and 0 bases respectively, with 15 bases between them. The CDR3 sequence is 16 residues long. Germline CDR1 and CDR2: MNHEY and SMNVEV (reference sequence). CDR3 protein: CASSPNDRTSGNTIYF. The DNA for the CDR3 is TGTGCCAGCAGCCCCAACGACAGGACCTCTGGAAACACCATATATTTT.

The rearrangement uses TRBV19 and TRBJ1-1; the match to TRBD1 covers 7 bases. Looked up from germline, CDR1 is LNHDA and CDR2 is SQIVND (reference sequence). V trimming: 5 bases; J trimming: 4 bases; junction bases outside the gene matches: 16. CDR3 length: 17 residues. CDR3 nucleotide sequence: TGTGCCAGTAGTCCCCGCCGGACAGGATTTGGCGGCACTGAAGCTTTCTTT. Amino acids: CASSPRRTGFGGTEAFF.

The CDR3 reads CASSLQDERRANTGELFF. Here the CDR3 DNA reads TGTGCCAGCAGCTTACAAGATGAGCGGCGAGCGAACACCGGGGAGCTGTTTTTT. The chain uses TRBV5-5 and TRBJ2-2; D is possibly TRBD2 (5 bases). CDR1 and CDR2 from the germline V gene are SGHKS and YYEKEE (reference sequence). The CDR3 sequence is 18 residues long. Trimming cost V 2 bases and J 0 bases, with 17 bases left between them.

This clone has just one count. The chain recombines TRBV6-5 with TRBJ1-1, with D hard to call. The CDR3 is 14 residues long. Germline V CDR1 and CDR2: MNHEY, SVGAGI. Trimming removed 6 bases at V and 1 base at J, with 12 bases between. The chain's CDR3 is CASRARTRNTEAFF. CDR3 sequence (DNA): TGTGCCAGCAGGGCACGGACTAGGAACACTGAAGCTTTCTTT.

DNA of the CDR3: TGTGCCAGCCGATTAAGCCCGAACACTGAAGCTTTCTTT. This sequence encodes CASRLSPNTEAFF. The chain uses TRBV12-3 or TRBV12-4 and TRBJ1-1; no definite D call. The V and J ends lost 8 bases and 1 base respectively, with 11 bases between them. CDR3 size: 13 residues.

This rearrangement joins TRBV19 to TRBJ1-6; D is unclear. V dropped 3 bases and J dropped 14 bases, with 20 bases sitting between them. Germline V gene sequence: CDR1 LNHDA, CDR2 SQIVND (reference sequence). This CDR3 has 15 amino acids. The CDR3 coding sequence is TGTGCCAGTAGTATCGAGGGAAGTCGTAAGGGAGCCCTCCACTTT. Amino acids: CASSIEGSRKGALHF.

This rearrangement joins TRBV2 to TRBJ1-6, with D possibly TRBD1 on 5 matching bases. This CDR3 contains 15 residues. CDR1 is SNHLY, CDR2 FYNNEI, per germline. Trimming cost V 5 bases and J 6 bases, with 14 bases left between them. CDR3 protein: CASSSVGQANSPLHF. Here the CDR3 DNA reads TGTGCCAGCAGTTCGGTGGGGCAGGCTAATTCACCCCTCCACTTT.

The CDR3 loop reads CASSLGTGAGYTF. CDR3 nucleotides: TGTGCCAGCAGTCTCGGGACAGGGGCTGGCTACACCTTC. The rearrangement joins TRBV6-5 to TRBJ1-2, with TRBD1 identical over 10 bases. CDR1 MNHEY and CDR2 SVGAGI come from the germline V gene. The V and J ends lost 5 bases and 7 bases, in that order; junction bases with no gene match: 4. The CDR3 spans 13 residues.

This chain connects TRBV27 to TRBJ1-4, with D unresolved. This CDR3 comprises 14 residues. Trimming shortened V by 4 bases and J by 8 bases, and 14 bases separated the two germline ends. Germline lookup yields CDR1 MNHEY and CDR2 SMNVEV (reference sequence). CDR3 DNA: TGTGCCAGCAGTTCCTCTCTGGCAGGAGAAAAACTGTTTTTT. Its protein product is CASSSSLAGEKLFF. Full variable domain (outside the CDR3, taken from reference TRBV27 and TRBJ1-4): EAQVTQNPRYLITVTGKKLTVTCSQNMNHEYMSWYRQDPGLGLRQIYYSMNVEVTDKGDVPEGYKVSRKEKRNFPLILESPSPNQTSLYFCASSSSLAGEKLFFGSGTQLSVL.